The rows below give T cell receptor beta chains drawn from one sample of a study of technical replicates of blood from several donors. Data came from immunoSEQ multiplex PCR; TCRdb stores just in-frame clones and leaves some out. Of approximately 65,000 clones in the sample, more than 75% were seen once. The specimen sequenced was PBMCs. Receptor source: a human donor in good health. Some clones in this sample may be carry-over from other donors' samples. The CDR3 runs from the conserved cysteine through the conserved F or W. A D gene is named only where the DNA matches it firmly. Part of the rows lack a size; the others show once, few, many or a class for expanded clones.

d_gene,abundance,v_gene,j_gene,CDR3nt,CDR3aa
-,-,TRBV10-3,TRBJ2-2,TGTGCCATCAGTGAGTCGACGGGGGTGGGGACCGGGGAGCTGTTTTTT,CAISESTGVGTGELFF
-,-,TRBV7-2,TRBJ1-6,TGTGCCAGCAGTTCAGGGTCATCACCCCTCCACTTT,CASSSGSSPLHF
-,-,TRBV6-5,TRBJ2-2,TGTGCCAGCAGTTACGGACTTAGCGCCGGGGAGCTGTTTTTT,CASSYGLSAGELFF
TRBD2,-,TRBV7-2,TRBJ2-7,TGTGCCAGCAGCTTAGACCTAGCGGGGGGGCCTAGTTCCTCCGAGCAGTACTTC,CASSLDLAGGPSSSEQYF
-,-,TRBV7-3,TRBJ2-7,TGTGCCAGCAGCTTAACAGGACAGATGGGGAGCGAGCAGTACTTC,CASSLTGQMGSEQYF
TRBD2,-,TRBV9,TRBJ2-1,TGTGCCAGCAGCGGAGGACTAGCGGGAGTAAGCTCCTACAATGAGCAGTTCTTC,CASSGGLAGVSSYNEQFF
TRBD1,-,TRBV30,TRBJ1-2,TGTGCCTGGAGTCCGGGACAGGCCTATGGCTACACCTTC,CAWSPGQAYGYTF
TRBD2,-,TRBV7-2,TRBJ2-2,TGTGCCAGCAGCTCACTAGCGGGAGGGCCGGAGGCCGGGGAGCTGTTTTTT,CASSSLAGGPEAGELFF
-,-,TRBV5-6,TRBJ2-5,TGTGCCAGCAGCCGGCGGGGATATCAAGAGACCCAGTACTTC,CASSRRGYQETQYF
-,few,TRBV15,TRBJ2-7,TGTGCCACCAGCAGAGATCGGCCGGGTATGTTCAACGAGCAGTACTTC,CATSRDRPGMFNEQYF
TRBD1,-,TRBV18,TRBJ1-1,TGTGCCAGCTCACCAATGGACAGGGTCCTGGGAGCTTTCTTT,CASSPMDRVLGAFF
-,-,TRBV5-6,TRBJ2-1,TGTGCCAGCAGCTCCACGAAAAGAGGCAGGGGGGTAAATGAGCAGTTCTTC,CASSSTKRGRGVNEQFF
TRBD1,-,TRBV15,TRBJ2-1,TGTGCCACCAGCAGAGGGTCAGGGACAGGGAACAATGAGCAGTTCTTC,CATSRGSGTGNNEQFF
TRBD2,-,TRBV7-2,TRBJ2-7,TGTGCCAGCAGCTTACGACTAGCGGGGGGCTACGAGCAGTACTTC,CASSLRLAGGYEQYF
-,-,TRBV5-1,TRBJ2-7,TGCGCCAGCAGCCCTATAATACAGGGGAGGGAGCAGTACTTC,CASSPIIQGREQYF
TRBD2,-,TRBV5-1,TRBJ2-3,TGCGCCAGCAGCTTGCCAGCGGGAGTTCCAGATACGCAGTATTTT,CASSLPAGVPDTQYF
-,-,TRBV7-3,TRBJ2-3,TGTGCCAGCAGCTTAAGGACAGTCACAGATACGCAGTATTTT,CASSLRTVTDTQYF
-,-,TRBV6-1,TRBJ1-5,TGTGCCAGCAGTGAGCAATTGACAGGAGCAAATCAGCCCCAGCATTTT,CASSEQLTGANQPQHF
-,-,TRBV7-2,TRBJ1-3,TGTGCCAGCAGCCCATCAGTAGGAAACACCATATATTTT,CASSPSVGNTIYF
-,-,TRBV6-1,TRBJ2-7,TGTGCCAGCAGTGAAGTGGGGCGAGAGCAGTACTTC,CASSEVGREQYF
TRBD1,-,TRBV14,TRBJ2-1,TGTGCCAGCAGACGGACAGGAAACAATGAGCAGTTCTTC,CASRRTGNNEQFF
TRBD2,-,TRBV2,TRBJ2-2,TGTGCCAGCGAGTCGGGACTAGCGAGGACCGGGGAGCTGTTTTTT,CASESGLARTGELFF
TRBD1,-,TRBV5-6,TRBJ2-7,TGTGCCAGCAGCGGTCCCGGGACAGGGAGGTCCTACGAGCAGTACTTC,CASSGPGTGRSYEQYF
TRBD1,-,TRBV15,TRBJ1-5,TGTGCCACCAGCAGAGCGACAGGGAGGATTGGGCCCCAGCATTTT,CATSRATGRIGPQHF
TRBD1,-,TRBV13,TRBJ2-2,TGTGCCAGCAGCCTTTACCGGACAGGGATCACCGGGGAGCTGTTTTTT,CASSLYRTGITGELFF
TRBD1,-,TRBV6-6,TRBJ2-2,TGTGCCAGCAGTTACTTAACAGGGGGCACCGGGGAGCTGTTTTTT,CASSYLTGGTGELFF
-,-,TRBV9,TRBJ2-1,TGTGCCAGCAGCGCCGACAATGAGCAGTTCTTC,CASSADNEQFF
TRBD2,-,TRBV2,TRBJ2-3,TGTGCCAGCAGCCGACTAGCGGGGGTAACAGATACGCAGTATTTT,CASSRLAGVTDTQYF
-,-,TRBV7-8,TRBJ2-7,TGTGCCAGCAGCCTAACTAGCTTTGGAGGCTACGAGCAGTACTTC,CASSLTSFGGYEQYF
-,-,TRBV6-1,TRBJ1-1,TGTGCCAGCAGCGCATTGGCCGGGCGGGACACTGAAGCTTTCTTT,CASSALAGRDTEAFF
TRBD1,-,TRBV7-2,TRBJ2-5,TGTGCCAGCAGCTTACGGACAGGGTCTGTGAGAGAGACCCAGTACTTC,CASSLRTGSVRETQYF
TRBD2,-,TRBV12-5,TRBJ2-2,TGTGCTAGTGGCTCGGGACTAGCTTTCACCGGGGAGCTGTTTTTT,CASGSGLAFTGELFF
TRBD1,-,TRBV7-3,TRBJ2-7,TGTGCCAGCAGCTTATCGCAGGGGGCCTACGAGCAGTACTTC,CASSLSQGAYEQYF
TRBD1,-,TRBV5-6,TRBJ1-2,TGTGCCAGCAGCGTGGGACAGGGAATGGGTGGCTACACCTTC,CASSVGQGMGGYTF
TRBD2,-,TRBV5-1,TRBJ2-3,TGCGCCAGCAGAGAGGGCGGGGGGGCGACAGATACGCAGTATTTT,CASREGGGATDTQYF
-,-,TRBV6-6,TRBJ1-5,TGTGCCAGCACTTTAGAGGGTCAGCCCCAGCATTTT,CASTLEGQPQHF
-,-,TRBV5-6,TRBJ1-1,TGTGCCAGCAGCTTTGGGCATCAGAACACTGAAGCTTTCTTT,CASSFGHQNTEAFF